These 17 T cell receptor beta chains came from one sample sequenced in a study of PD-L1 blockade in urothelial cancer. TCRdb keeps only in-frame clones here, not all; method: immunoSEQ multiplex PCR. The table includes more than 35,000 clones, approximately 82% detected once. Sequences were derived from PBMCs, sampled around atezolizumab (anti-PD-L1) treatment. The receptors stem from a man in his 70s with urothelial cancer.

The rearrangement links TRBV28 to TRBJ2-7; 7 positions match TRBD1. CDR1 and CDR2 (germline): MDHEN, SYDVKM. V trimming: 7 bases; J trimming: 7 bases; junction bases outside the gene matches: 4. There are 11 residues in the CDR3. In nucleotides, the CDR3 is TGTGCCAGCAAGACAGGGTGGGAGCAGTACTTC. The encoded protein is CASKTGWEQYF.

The rearrangement joins TRBV5-1 to TRBJ2-7; TRBD1 matches at 9 bases. CDR1 and CDR2 from the germline V gene are SGHRS and YFSETQ. The CDR3 totals 15 residues. The V gene end was trimmed by 0 bases and the J gene end by 3 bases; junction bases not matched to a gene: 4. CDR3 loop: CASSLEGQGGYEQYF. The CDR3 region has the DNA TGCGCCAGCAGCTTGGAGGGACAGGGCGGCTACGAGCAGTACTTC.

This chain links TRBV18 with TRBJ1-1, with 7 bases aligning to TRBD1. Per the germline V gene, CDR1 is KGHSH and CDR2 is LQKENI. V shed 4 bases, J shed 1 base, and the junction held 6 bases outside the gene matches. The length of the CDR3 is 15 residues. Here the CDR3 reads CASSLLGQTNTEAFF. CDR3 DNA sequence: TGTGCCAGCTCACTATTGGGACAGACGAACACTGAAGCTTTCTTT.

This chain uses TRBV5-6 with TRBJ2-5, with 9 positions matching TRBD1. This CDR3 is built from 15 residues. J was trimmed by 3 bases and V by 2 bases; bases with no gene match: 5. The germline V gene encodes CDR1 SGHDT and CDR2 YYEEEE. The CDR3 bases are TGTGCCAGCAGCTTAGTGACAGGGGGGAAAGAGACCCAGTACTTC. Protein sequence: CASSLVTGGKETQYF.

This chain uses TRBV11-1 with TRBJ2-1; 9 bases fit TRBD1. The germline V gene has CDR1 SGHAT and CDR2 FQDESV (reference sequence). With V trimmed by 5 bases and J by 4 bases, 6 bases remained unmatched. The CDR3 has 15 amino acids. CDR3 sequence (DNA): TGTGCCAGCAGCGAAACAGGGGGCTCTTACAATGAGCAGTTCTTC. Translation: CASSETGGSYNEQFF.

This chain links TRBV28 with TRBJ1-2; TRBD1 is a possible D gene (6 bases). This CDR3 comprises 12 residues. V gave up 7 bases and J gave up 8 bases, with 14 bases separating them. The germline V gene encodes CDR1 MDHEN and CDR2 SYDVKM. In DNA, the CDR3 is TGTGCCAGCAAGTACAGGGCTTTGGGCTACACCTTC. Translation gives CASKYRALGYTF.

The chain links TRBV5-6 to TRBJ1-2; 8 bases agree with TRBD1. The junction had 4 bases not matched to a gene; V was cut back by 2 bases and J by 4 bases. CDR3 length: 14 amino acids. Germline V gene sequence: CDR1 SGHDT, CDR2 YYEEEE. The CDR3 bases are TGTGCCAGCAGCTTCCGGGACAGGCCCTATGGCTACACCTTC. This gives the protein CASSFRDRPYGYTF.

This chain joins TRBV4-3 and TRBJ1-2; TRBD1 might be the D (5 bases). The CDR3 totals 17 residues. Trimming took off 1 base at V and 2 bases at J, with 17 bases between the two ends. Germline V gene data show CDR1 as LGHNA and CDR2 as YSLEER. The CDR3 is CASSQAPGQGQNYGYTF. CDR3 coding DNA: TGCGCCAGCAGCCAAGCCCCTGGTCAGGGTCAAAACTATGGCTACACCTTC.

A word on this clone: The sample has other DNA sequences that encode this CDR3 too. The chain's CDR3 is CASSLDGSSYEQYF. Here the CDR3 DNA reads TGTGCCAGCAGCTTAGATGGGAGTAGCTACGAGCAGTACTTC. The genes are TRBV7-9 and TRBJ2-7; D is possibly TRBD2 (5 bases). The CDR3 spans 14 residues. V dropped 1 base and J dropped 3 bases, with 10 bases sitting between them. From germline, CDR1 is SEHNR and CDR2 FQNEAQ (reference sequence).

The rearrangement links TRBV6-5 to TRBJ2-1; the D gene is possibly TRBD1 (6 bases). There are 15 residues in the CDR3. Trimming shortened V by 6 bases and J by 4 bases, and 16 bases separated the two germline ends. CDR1 is MNHEY and CDR2 is SVGAGI in the germline V gene. Here the CDR3 reads CASRGAQGGYNEQFF. The CDR3, as DNA: TGTGCCAGCAGGGGGGCGCAGGGTGGGTACAATGAGCAGTTCTTC.

A word on this clone: At one end, the junction sequence differs from germline, possibly due to a read error. This chain links TRBV6-1 with TRBJ1-5, with D perhaps TRBD1 (6 bases). Germline V gene data show CDR1 as MNHNS and CDR2 as SASEGT. CDR3 length: 14 amino acids. The CDR3 loop is CASSEGQFNQPQHF. The CDR3 nucleotides are TGTGCCAGCAGCGAAGGACAGTTCAATCAGCCCCAGCATTTT.

The chain employs TRBV7-2 and TRBJ1-5; D unresolved. The CDR3 runs to 13 residues. Germline V gives CDR1 SGHTA, CDR2 FQGNSA. Between the trimmed V and J ends, which lost 5 bases and 3 bases, there was a span of 8 bases. The CDR3 DNA reads TGTGCCAGCAGCCCTAGTACCAATCAGCCCCAGCATTTT. Translating gives CASSPSTNQPQHF. Looking up the rest from reference TRBV7-2 and TRBJ1-5 gives the full variable domain: GAGVSQSPSNKVTEKGKDVELRCDPISGHTALYWYRQSLGQGLEFLIYFQGNSAPDKSGLPSDRFSAERTGGSVSTLTIQRTQQEDSAVYLCASSPSTNQPQHFGDGTRLSIL.

The chain combines TRBV5-8 with TRBJ2-2; 7 positions match TRBD1. Germline CDR1 is SGHTS and CDR2 is YDEGEE. The CDR3 totals 16 residues. Unmatched junction bases numbered 13, after V lost 6 bases and J lost 5 bases. The CDR3 DNA reads as TGTGCCAGCATACCCCAAGACAGGGTTGGGACCGGGGAGCTGTTTTTT. It specifies CASIPQDRVGTGELFF.

The rearrangement links TRBV5-1 to TRBJ2-6; 9 positions agree with TRBD2. V lost 0 bases, J lost 2 bases, and 9 bases stayed unmatched. Germline V gene data show CDR1 as SGHRS and CDR2 as YFSETQ. The length of the CDR3 is 19 residues. The CDR3 protein is CASSLDTTSGLAGANVLTF. The CDR3 DNA sequence: TGCGCCAGCAGCTTGGATACCACTAGCGGGTTAGCTGGGGCCAACGTCCTGACTTTC. Looking up the rest from reference TRBV5-1 and TRBJ2-6 gives the full variable domain: KAGVTQTPRYLIKTRGQQVTLSCSPISGHRSVSWYQQTPGQGLQFLFEYFSETQRNKGNFPGRFSGRQFSNSRSEMNVSTLELGDSALYLCASSLDTTSGLAGANVLTFGAGSRLTVL.

The chain uses TRBV27 and TRBJ1-1; D gene uncertain. The V end lost 5 bases, the J end lost 5 bases, and 15 bases lay between the germline ends. CDR3 size: 14 residues. CDR1 MNHEY and CDR2 SMNVEV come from the germline V gene (reference sequence). DNA for the CDR3: TGTGCCAGCAGTCCACGAGCAGGTGTTACTGAAGCTTTCTTT. Translating it yields CASSPRAGVTEAFF.

This clone was seen just once. The chain joins TRBV4-3 to TRBJ2-4, with 11 bases aligning to TRBD1. Germline V lookup: CDR1 LGHNA, CDR2 YSLEER. V dropped 0 bases and J dropped 0; count of bases not matched to a gene: 7. The CDR3 sequence is 19 residues long. The CDR3 region is CASSQDEDRGRGAKNIQYF. DNA for the CDR3: TGCGCCAGCAGCCAAGATGAGGACAGGGGGCGAGGAGCCAAAAACATTCAGTACTTC.

The chain recombines TRBV19 with TRBJ2-3, with D tentatively TRBD1 (6 bases). Per the germline V gene, CDR1 is LNHDA and CDR2 is SQIVND (reference sequence). V lost 4 bases and J 1 base, leaving 6 bases between the germline ends. The CDR3 is 13 amino acids. CDR3 amino acids: CASSRQGTDTQYF. CDR3 nucleotides: TGTGCCAGTAGTAGACAGGGCACAGATACGCAGTATTTT.